This T cell receptor beta chain derives from a study of cytomegalovirus exposure and HLA in healthy donors. PCR amplification relied on 60 Vbeta primers (plus 13 Jbeta primers). Clones were read by immunoSEQ multiplex PCR, and TCRdb kept only the in-frame ones, dropping some. The data contain roughly 200,000 clones, about 80% of them seen just once; the ten biggest clones take up roughly 3%. The ends were cut back, 0 bases at V and 7 bases at J, with 15 bases in the middle. In germline, CDR1 is MGHRA, CDR2 YSYEKL. The CDR3 loop spans 15 amino acids. This clone appeared a single time. Input material: PBMCs. This receptor was obtained from a woman between 25 and 40 years old in good health and CMV-seronegative. The chain recombines TRBV4-1 with TRBJ1-2; D might be TRBD1 (6 bases). Written as DNA, the CDR3 is TGCGCCAGCAGCCAAGAGTGGCAGGGGAGTGGTGGCTACACCTTC. Protein sequence: CASSQEWQGSGGYTF.